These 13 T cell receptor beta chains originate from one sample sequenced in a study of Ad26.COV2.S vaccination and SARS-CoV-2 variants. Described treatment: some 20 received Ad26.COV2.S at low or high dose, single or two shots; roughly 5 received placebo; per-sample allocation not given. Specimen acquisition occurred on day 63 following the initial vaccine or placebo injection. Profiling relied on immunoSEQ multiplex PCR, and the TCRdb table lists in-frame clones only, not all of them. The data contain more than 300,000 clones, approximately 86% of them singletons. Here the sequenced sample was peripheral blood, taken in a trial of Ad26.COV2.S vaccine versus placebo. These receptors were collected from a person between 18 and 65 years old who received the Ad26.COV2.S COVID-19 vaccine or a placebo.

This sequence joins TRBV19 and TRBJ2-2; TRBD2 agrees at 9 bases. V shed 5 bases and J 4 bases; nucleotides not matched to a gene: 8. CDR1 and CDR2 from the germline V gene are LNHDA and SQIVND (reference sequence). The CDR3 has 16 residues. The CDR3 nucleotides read TGTGCCAGTAGTTCCCCCAGCGGGAGGCCCACCGGGGAGCTGTTTTTT. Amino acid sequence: CASSSPSGRPTGELFF.

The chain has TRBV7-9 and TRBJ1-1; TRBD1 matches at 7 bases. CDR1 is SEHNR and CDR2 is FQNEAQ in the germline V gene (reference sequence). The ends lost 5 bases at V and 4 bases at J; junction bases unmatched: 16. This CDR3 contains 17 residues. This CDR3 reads CASSPWDSTPGGTEAFF. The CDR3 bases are TGTGCCAGCAGCCCATGGGACAGCACCCCCGGGGGCACTGAAGCTTTCTTT.

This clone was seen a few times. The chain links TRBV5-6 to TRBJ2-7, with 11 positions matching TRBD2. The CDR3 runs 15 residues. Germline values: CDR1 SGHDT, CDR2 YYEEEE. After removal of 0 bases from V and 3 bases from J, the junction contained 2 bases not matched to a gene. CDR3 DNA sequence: TGTGCCAGCAGCTTGGGGACTAGCGGGTTCTACGAGCAGTACTTC. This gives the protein CASSLGTSGFYEQYF.

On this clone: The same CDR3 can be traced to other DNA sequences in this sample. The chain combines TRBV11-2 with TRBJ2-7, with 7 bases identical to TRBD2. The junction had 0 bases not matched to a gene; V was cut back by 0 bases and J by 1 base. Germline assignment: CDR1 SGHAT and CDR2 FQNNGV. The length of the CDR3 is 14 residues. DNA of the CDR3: TGTGCCAGCAGCTTAGAACTAGCGTCCTACGAGCAGTACTTC. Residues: CASSLELASYEQYF.

CDR3: CASSQDLAVSYEQYF. The CDR3 nucleotides are TGCGCCAGCAGCCAAGATTTGGCAGTCTCCTACGAGCAGTACTTC. The rearrangement links TRBV4-3 to TRBJ2-7; D gene unclear. V was shortened by 0 bases and J by 0 bases, with 9 bases between the two germline ends. The CDR3 consists of 15 residues. Germline V gene lookup returns CDR1 LGHNA and CDR2 YSLEER.

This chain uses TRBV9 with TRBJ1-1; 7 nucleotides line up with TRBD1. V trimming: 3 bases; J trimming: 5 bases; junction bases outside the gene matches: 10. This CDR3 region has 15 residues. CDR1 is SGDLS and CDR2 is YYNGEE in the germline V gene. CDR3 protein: CASSGSQGSMTEAFF. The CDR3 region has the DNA TGTGCCAGCAGCGGGTCACAGGGGTCTATGACTGAAGCTTTCTTT.

The CDR3 region is CASSLGDRGEKLFF. The CDR3, as DNA: TGCGCCAGCAGCTTGGGGGACAGGGGGGAAAAACTGTTTTTT. The chain is built from TRBV5-1 and TRBJ1-4, with 11 bases aligning to TRBD1. Per germline, CDR1 SGHRS and CDR2 YFSETQ. This CDR3 region has 14 residues. The trim removed 0 bases at V and 8 bases at J, leaving 0 bases unmatched. The full variable domain, completed using reference TRBV5-1 and TRBJ1-4, is KAGVTQTPRYLIKTRGQQVTLSCSPISGHRSVSWYQQTPGQGLQFLFEYFSETQRNKGNFPGRFSGRQFSNSRSEMNVSTLELGDSALYLCASSLGDRGEKLFFGSGTQLSVL.

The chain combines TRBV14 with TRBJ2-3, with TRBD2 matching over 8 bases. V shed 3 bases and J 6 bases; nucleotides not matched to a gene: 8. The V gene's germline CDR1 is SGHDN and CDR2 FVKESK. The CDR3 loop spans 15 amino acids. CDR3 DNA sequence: TGTGCCAGCAGCCAGACCTCGACTAGCGATGATACGCAGTATTTT. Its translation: CASSQTSTSDDTQYF.

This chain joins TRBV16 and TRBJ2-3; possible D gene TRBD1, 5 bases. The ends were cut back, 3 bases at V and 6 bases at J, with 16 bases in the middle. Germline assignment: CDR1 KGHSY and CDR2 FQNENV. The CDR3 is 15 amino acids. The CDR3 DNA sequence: TGTGCCAGCAGCCATCTCACAGGTCTCTTGGATACGCAGTATTTT. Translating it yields CASSHLTGLLDTQYF.

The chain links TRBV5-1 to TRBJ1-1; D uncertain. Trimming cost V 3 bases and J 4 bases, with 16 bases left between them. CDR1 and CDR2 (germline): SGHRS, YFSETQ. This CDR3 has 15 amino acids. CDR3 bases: TGCGCCAGCAGCTCTGCTGTGGGCGCCGGCACTGAAGCTTTCTTT. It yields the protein CASSSAVGAGTEAFF.

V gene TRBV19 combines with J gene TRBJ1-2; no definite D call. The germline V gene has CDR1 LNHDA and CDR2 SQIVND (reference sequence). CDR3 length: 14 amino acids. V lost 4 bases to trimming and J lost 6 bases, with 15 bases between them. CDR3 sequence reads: CASSKPGVQHGYTF. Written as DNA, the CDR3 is TGTGCCAGTAGTAAACCCGGGGTACAACATGGCTACACCTTC.

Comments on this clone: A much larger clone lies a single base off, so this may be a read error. The CDR3 region has the DNA TGCGCCAGCAGCATGGACGGAGCTAACTATGGCTACACCTTC. It is translated as CASSMDGANYGYTF. The chain joins TRBV5-1 to TRBJ1-2, with D uncertain. The germline gives CDR1 SGHRS, CDR2 YFSETQ. The CDR3 spans 14 residues. The germline V and J ends were trimmed by 4 bases and 0 bases, with 10 bases remaining between them.

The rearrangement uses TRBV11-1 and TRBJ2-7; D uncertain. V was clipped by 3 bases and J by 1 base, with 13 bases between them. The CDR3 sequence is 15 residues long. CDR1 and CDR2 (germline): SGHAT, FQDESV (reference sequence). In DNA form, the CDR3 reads TGTGCCAGCAGCTTCCCCGGGTCTCCTTCCTACGAGCAGTACTTC. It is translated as CASSFPGSPSYEQYF.